One sample yielded the 18 T cell receptor beta chains listed below, sequenced in a study of blood T cell repertoires in COVID-19. Profiled with immunoSEQ multiplex PCR; TCRdb holds only in-frame clones, not every one. The sample has some 150,000 clones, 84% seen once. Sequenced: peripheral blood. Receptor source: a man between 40 and 49 years old who had recovered from COVID-19.

The genes are TRBV2 and TRBJ2-1; D is uncertain. The length of the CDR3 is 12 residues. Germline-derived CDR1 and CDR2 are SNHLY and FYNNEI. Trimming removed 8 bases at V and 9 bases at J, with 14 bases between. Written as DNA, the CDR3 is TGTGCCAGCCGGCCTAGTATAATTGAGCAGTTCTTC. As protein: CASRPSIIEQFF.

The genes are TRBV4-3 and TRBJ2-1; D gene uncertain. CDR1 and CDR2 (germline): LGHNA, YSLEER. The CDR3 has 13 amino acids. V lost 3 bases, J lost 9 bases, and 12 bases lay in between. This chain's CDR3 is CASSHLPRSEQFF. The CDR3 region has the DNA TGCGCCAGCAGCCATCTCCCGAGGAGTGAGCAGTTCTTC.

The rearrangement uses TRBV12-5 and TRBJ2-1, with 9 bases that match TRBD1. Germline V gene data show CDR1 as LGHNT and CDR2 as FRNRAP. The V gene end was trimmed by 4 bases and the J gene end by 5 bases; junction bases not matched to a gene: 12. The CDR3 has 17 residues. CDR3 sequence (DNA): TGTGCTAGTGGTTATGGATTTGGGAGGACAGGGGACAATGAGCAGTTCTTC. This encodes CASGYGFGRTGDNEQFF.

The V gene is TRBV3-1 (or the pseudogene TRBV3-2), the J gene TRBJ2-4; D not certain. CDR1 is LGHDT, CDR2 YNNKEL, per germline (reference sequence). The CDR3 consists of 16 residues. Deletions cut 0 bases from V and 1 base from J, with 10 bases between. CDR3 in DNA: TGTGCCAGCAGCCAAGAGTCAACTGCGGCCAAAAACATTCAGTACTTC. Encoded protein: CASSQESTAAKNIQYF.

This chain connects TRBV11-3 to TRBJ1-6; D is unresolved. CDR3 length: 16 amino acids. Germline CDR1 is SGHNT and CDR2 is YENEEA. V lost 5 bases and J lost 0, with 11 bases in between. The CDR3 DNA reads as TGTGCCAGCAGCCCTACGGGGAGCTCCTATAATTCACCCCTCCACTTT. Protein: CASSPTGSSYNSPLHF.

V is TRBV4-3 and J is TRBJ1-2, with a possible D match to TRBD1 (5 bases). The CDR3 is made up of 14 amino acids. The V end lost 0 bases, the J end lost 8 bases, and 13 bases lay between the germline ends. Germline-derived CDR1 and CDR2 are LGHNA and YSLEER. The CDR3 nucleotides are TGCGCCAGCAGCCAAGAGCACAGGTATAAGGGCTACACCTTC. Protein product: CASSQEHRYKGYTF.

The chain combines TRBV9 with TRBJ2-1; 7 positions agree with TRBD2. Germline CDR1 SGDLS, CDR2 YYNGEE. The CDR3 contains 13 residues. With V trimmed by 4 bases and J by 6 bases, 4 bases remained unmatched. This CDR3 is CASSREEGNEQFF. The CDR3 DNA sequence: TGTGCCAGCAGCCGGGAGGAGGGCAATGAGCAGTTCTTC.

The V and J genes are TRBV6-2 or TRBV6-3 and TRBJ2-7, with TRBD2 identical over 13 bases. CDR1 and CDR2 (germline): MNHEY, SVGEGT. The CDR3 has 16 amino acids. The trim removed 4 bases at V and 4 bases at J, leaving 7 bases unmatched. CDR3 sequence reads: CASSSSLAGGPYEQYF. CDR3 DNA: TGTGCCAGCAGTTCCTCACTAGCGGGGGGGCCTTACGAGCAGTACTTC.

The chain joins TRBV2 to TRBJ1-1; TRBD1 aligns across 8 bases. The germline gives CDR1 SNHLY, CDR2 FYNNEI. V was clipped by 7 bases and J by 5 bases; unmatched bases: 9. The CDR3 runs to 14 residues. DNA for the CDR3: TGTGCCAGCATCCCAGGACAGGGTTGGACTGAAGCTTTCTTT. Its translation is CASIPGQGWTEAFF.

The rearrangement joins TRBV4-1 to TRBJ2-7; D is perhaps TRBD1 (5 bases). Trimming cost V 4 bases and J 6 bases, with 13 bases left between them. The CDR3 has 13 residues. Germline values: CDR1 MGHRA, CDR2 YSYEKL. CDR3 in DNA: TGCGCCAGCAGCCCGGACACTCCTCTCGAGCAGTACTTC. As protein: CASSPDTPLEQYF.

This clone was seen only once. The chain joins TRBV6-1 to TRBJ2-3; 8 bases are a match to TRBD1. V shed 2 bases and J 2 bases; nucleotides not matched to a gene: 3. Germline lookup yields CDR1 MNHNS and CDR2 SASEGT. The length of the CDR3 is 15 residues. CDR3 sequence (DNA): TGTGCCAGCAGTGAAAGACAGGGGATCACAGATACGCAGTATTTT. This codes for CASSERQGITDTQYF.

The V and J genes are TRBV10-3 and TRBJ2-5, with 8 bases matching TRBD2. The CDR3 totals 15 residues. V was clipped by 3 bases and J by 1 base; unmatched bases: 4. The V gene's germline CDR1 is ENHRY and CDR2 SYGVKD. CDR3 nucleotides: TGTGCCATCAGTGAACTAGCGGTGCCCCAAGAGACCCAGTACTTC. It specifies CAISELAVPQETQYF.

The J gene is TRBJ1-2, the V gene TRBV29-1; TRBD1 might be the D (6 bases). Trimming took off 4 bases at V and 4 bases at J, with 7 bases between the two ends. CDR1 is SQVTM, CDR2 ANQGSEA, per germline. The CDR3 runs 11 residues. DNA for the CDR3: TGCAGCGTTGGGGACACCTATGGCTACACCTTC. Protein: CSVGDTYGYTF.

This clone appeared a single time. V is TRBV5-4 and J is TRBJ2-5; 7 bases map to TRBD1. The junction had 6 bases not matched to a gene; V was cut back by 2 bases and J by 5 bases. The CDR3 runs 14 residues. Germline V gives CDR1 SGHNT, CDR2 YYREEE (reference sequence). The CDR3 nucleotides read TGTGCCAGCAGCTTCCAGACAGGGACGGAGACCCAGTACTTC. Translated: CASSFQTGTETQYF.

The V and J genes are TRBV5-1 and TRBJ1-1; D is uncertain. From germline, CDR1 is SGHRS and CDR2 YFSETQ. This CDR3 has 13 residues. V was clipped by 2 bases and J by 4 bases, with 9 bases between them. The CDR3 protein is CASSFSGSTEAFF. The CDR3 nucleotides are TGCGCCAGCAGCTTCTCGGGGAGCACTGAAGCTTTCTTT.

As to this clone: A junction boundary mismatches the germline segment, possibly from a read error. This chain joins TRBV10-3 and TRBJ2-5, with unresolved D. Germline values: CDR1 ENHRY, CDR2 SYGVKD. The CDR3 runs 14 residues. CDR3 bases: TGTGCCATCAGTGAGCGCGCAGGCCAACAGACCCAGTACTTC. This gives the protein CAISERAGQQTQYF.

This chain joins TRBV6-5 and TRBJ1-5, with 9 bases that match TRBD1. This CDR3 spans 14 amino acids. Looked up from germline, CDR1 is MNHEY and CDR2 is SVGAGI. The junction had 7 bases not matched to a gene; V was cut back by 7 bases and J by 6 bases. The CDR3 protein is CASNQQGAGQPQHF. The CDR3 DNA reads TGTGCCAGCAACCAACAGGGGGCAGGTCAGCCCCAGCATTTT.

The chain carries TRBV13 and TRBJ2-6; 7 bases are a match to TRBD1. Germline CDR1 PRHDT, CDR2 FYEKMQ (reference sequence). The CDR3 is 19 residues long. Losses at the gene ends were 5 bases for V and 4 bases for J; bases not matched to a gene: 17. The CDR3 here is CASSLKDRQGETGANVLTF. The DNA for the CDR3 is TGTGCCAGCAGCCTAAAAGATCGACAGGGCGAGACCGGGGCCAACGTCCTGACTTTC.